Shown below are 7 T cell receptor beta chains from a single sample sequenced in a study of human thymus T cells. Here immunoSEQ multiplex PCR was the method, and the copy in TCRdb shows in-frame clones only, minus some. Of roughly 60,000 clones in the sample, 94% were seen once. Sequencing was done on a sample of blood. All receptors come from a boy under two years old with a congenital heart defect but otherwise immunologically healthy.

In DNA form, the CDR3 reads TGCGCCAGCAGCCAAGAATGGGGCAGGTGGGACTACGAGCAGTACTTC. Translated, it gives CASSQEWGRWDYEQYF. V and J are TRBV4-3 and TRBJ2-7; maybe TRBD1 (5 bases). V gave up 0 bases and J gave up 3 bases, with 15 bases separating them. CDR3 length: 16 amino acids. Germline V gene data show CDR1 as LGHNA and CDR2 as YSLEER.

V usage is TRBV23-1 and J usage is TRBJ1-1; D is unresolved. TRBV23-1 is given ORF status, its function remaining uncertain. This CDR3 region has 14 residues. Trimming removed 0 bases at V and 7 bases at J, with 12 bases between. DNA for the CDR3: TGCGCCAGCAGTCAATCAGAGGAGAGCGTTGAAGCTTTCTTT. This sequence encodes CASSQSEESVEAFF.

This chain links TRBV10-2 with TRBJ2-7; 11 nucleotides align to TRBD2. This CDR3 contains 17 residues. The germline V gene has CDR1 WSHSY and CDR2 SAAADI. V lost 9 bases, J lost 2 bases, and 15 bases stayed unmatched. DNA for the CDR3: TGCGCCAGACCAAAGGGACTAGCGGATTTTTCCACCTACGAGCAGTACTTC. Its translation is CARPKGLADFSTYEQYF.

V and J are TRBV5-6 and TRBJ2-7, with D perhaps TRBD1 (6 bases). CDR3 length: 14 amino acids. The V end was cut by 2 bases, the J end by 0 bases, with 9 bases between. Germline-derived CDR1 and CDR2 are SGHDT and YYEEEE. The CDR3 loop is CASSFGDTSYEQYF. The CDR3 DNA reads TGTGCCAGCAGCTTCGGGGACACCTCCTACGAGCAGTACTTC. Full variable domain (rest looked up from reference TRBV5-6 and TRBJ2-7): DAGVTQSPTHLIKTRGQQVTLRCSPKSGHDTVSWYQQALGQGPQFIFQYYEEEERQRGNFPDRFSGHQFPNYSSELNVNALLLGDSALYLCASSFGDTSYEQYFGPGTRLTVT.

The DNA of the CDR3 is TGTGCCAGCAGCGCGGTATGGGTCAATCGGCTTCCAAATGAGCAGTTCTTC. Amino acid sequence: CASSAVWVNRLPNEQFF. The gene calls are TRBV7-9 and TRBJ2-1; no clear D gene. This CDR3 region has 17 residues. The V gene's germline CDR1 is SEHNR and CDR2 FQNEAQ (reference sequence). The V gene lost 5 bases and the J gene lost 7 bases, with 24 bases spanning the gap. Variable domain in full (rest from reference TRBV7-9 and TRBJ2-1): DTGVSQNPRHKITKRGQNVTFRCDPISEHNRLYWYRQTLGQGPEFLTYFQNEAQLEKSRLLSDRFSAERPKGSFSTLEIQRTEQGDSAMYLCASSAVWVNRLPNEQFFGPGTRLTVL.

This clone appeared once. CDR3: CASRQGSNEQFF. CDR3 coding DNA: TGTGCCAGCAGGCAGGGGAGCAATGAGCAGTTCTTC. The chain recombines TRBV2 with TRBJ2-1, with a weak D call TRBD1 (6 bases). Germline V gives CDR1 SNHLY, CDR2 FYNNEI. This CDR3 has 12 residues. Trimming pared 6 bases from V and 6 bases from J, leaving 9 bases between.

The rearrangement links TRBV5-1 to TRBJ1-1, with D perhaps matching TRBD1 (5 bases). V lost 4 bases and J 4 bases, leaving 14 bases between the germline ends. This CDR3 spans 14 amino acids. The germline V gene has CDR1 SGHRS and CDR2 YFSETQ. As DNA, the CDR3 is TGCGCCAGCAGCCGGAGGGGAGGGAGCACTGAAGCTTTCTTT. Translated: CASSRRGGSTEAFF.